These T cell receptor beta chains were read from a single sample in a study of T cells expressing NK-cell markers. TCRdb reprocessed the 5' RACE reads and reports one entry per CDR3 protein, with no DNA. This table lists roughly 120,000 distinct CDR3 sequences. The specimen sequenced was blood T cells: a sorted CD56 or NKG2C T cell subset, CD4+ or CD8+ T cells, or bulk PBMC T cells (not recorded which). All receptors come from a woman aged 18 to 75 in good health. The CDR3 runs from the conserved cysteine through the conserved F or W.

TRBJ2-1 TRBV20-1 CSAHPLLSSYNEQFF
TRBJ1-6 TRBV28 CATPRLDNSPLHF
TRBJ2-7 TRBV4-2 CASSQDTDRYYEQYF
TRBJ2-3 TRBV9 CASQGDPTDTQYF
TRBJ2-3 TRBV28 CASSLREGLDTQYF
TRBJ2-1 TRBV29-1 CSVEGPLGERYNEQFF
TRBJ2-3 TRBV6-2/TRBV6-3 CASSPENRGSDTQYF
TRBJ2-1 TRBV29-1 CSTRGPHEQFF
TRBJ2-1 TRBV12-3/TRBV12-4 CASSLGHLFNEQFF
TRBJ2-1 TRBV7-9 CASSSASGRSYNEQFF
TRBJ1-2 TRBV25-1 CASSELGGPRYTF
TRBJ1-1 TRBV4-3 CASSRVISGTEAFF
TRBJ2-5 TRBV5-4 CASSSRTSGILQETQYF
TRBJ2-1 TRBV12-5 CASALRGAYEQFF
TRBJ2-5 TRBV24-1 CATSDSGETQYF
TRBJ2-1 TRBV20-1 CSAEGTNLLNEQFF
TRBJ1-1 TRBV29-1 CSDEGANTEAFF
TRBJ2-1 TRBV12-3/TRBV12-4 CASSLAVPGFNEQFF
TRBJ2-1 TRBV11-2 CASSLGPGQAQSNEQFF
TRBJ1-3 TRBV4-3 CASSQDGERNTIYF
TRBJ1-2 TRBV21-1 CASSIGRLYGYTF
TRBJ1-2 TRBV24-1 CATSDLTGARDGYTF
TRBJ2-7 TRBV5-6 CASSFLPYEQYF
TRBJ2-2 TRBV9 CASSVAGSAGGDTGELFF
TRBJ1-2 TRBV27 CASSDGQGVYGYTF
TRBJ1-5 TRBV5-8 CASSRRGQNQPQHF
TRBJ2-2 TRBV11-3 CASRHTGTGSAGELFF
TRBJ2-1 TRBV6-1 CASSLGRRSYNEQFF
TRBJ2-1 TRBV7-9 CASSLGDRPYNEQFF
TRBJ2-3 TRBV27 CASSLVSEGGTDTQYF
TRBJ2-1 TRBV24-1 CATGASGNHEQFF
TRBJ1-2 TRBV12-3/TRBV12-4 CASRPSDSGPDGYTF
TRBJ2-3 TRBV9 CASSQQDSGGAFTDTQYF
TRBJ2-1 TRBV4-3 CASSPTGGDEQFF
TRBJ2-3 TRBV12-3/TRBV12-4 CASSLSTGLVQYF
TRBJ2-3 TRBV20-1 CSASQEKWNEGDTQYF
TRBJ1-4 TRBV6-1 CASSPVVGATNEKLFF
TRBJ1-2 TRBV6-5 CATRPGGYGYTF
TRBJ2-1 TRBV5-8 CASTPQGALYNEQFF
TRBJ2-5 TRBV14 CASSQEWGGETQYF
TRBJ2-2 TRBV12-3/TRBV12-4 CATKGTSGELFF
TRBJ1-1 TRBV4-2 CASSQDEGIFSEAFF